These 28 T cell receptor beta chains came from one sample sequenced in a study of cytomegalovirus exposure and HLA in healthy donors. The PCR used 60 Vbeta and 13 Jbeta primers. Only in-frame clones appear in the TCRdb table, and some are missing; sequencing was by immunoSEQ multiplex PCR. This sample has roughly 150,000 clones, with about three quarters found just once. The specimen sequenced was PBMCs. These receptors all come from a male donor in good health and CMV-seronegative.

The chain carries TRBV18 and TRBJ1-1, with TRBD1 matching 9 bases. Trimming removed 4 bases from V and 4 bases from J; junction bases left unmatched: 7. Germline CDR1 and CDR2: KGHSH and LQKENI. The CDR3 totals 15 residues. CDR3 nucleotides: TGTGCCAGCTCACGCCGGGACAGGGAGGGCACTGAAGCTTTCTTT. It yields the protein CASSRRDREGTEAFF.

The V gene is TRBV18, the J gene TRBJ1-3, with D possibly being TRBD1 (6 bases). With 3 bases removed from V and 0 bases from J, the gap between germline ends came to 12 bases. Per the germline V gene, CDR1 is KGHSH and CDR2 is LQKENI. The CDR3 is 16 amino acids. The chain's CDR3 is CASSPTGFYSGNTIYF. The CDR3 coding sequence is TGTGCCAGCTCACCGACAGGCTTCTACTCTGGAAACACCATATATTTT.

This clone was found once. CDR3 DNA: TGTGCCAGCAGTTTCCGGACTAGCGGGGGGTCCTCCTACAATGAGCAGTTCTTC. This sequence encodes CASSFRTSGGSSYNEQFF. The chain employs TRBV27 and TRBJ2-1, with 14 bases that match TRBD2. The CDR3 contains 18 residues. The J segment lost 0 bases and the V segment lost 3 bases, leaving 4 bases of the junction unmatched. Germline loops: CDR1 MNHEY, CDR2 SMNVEV (reference sequence).

This chain joins TRBV5-1 and TRBJ1-2, with 11 bases fitting TRBD1. Germline lookup yields CDR1 SGHRS and CDR2 YFSETQ. The CDR3 consists of 13 residues. J lost 10 bases, V lost 5 bases, and 7 bases had no gene match. In nucleotides, the CDR3 is TGCGCCAGCAGGGCCGGGACAGGGGGGGACTACACCTTC. Protein product: CASRAGTGGDYTF.

The chain links TRBV11-2 to TRBJ2-3; a weak D match, TRBD1 (5 bases). Trimming stripped 1 base from V and 1 base from J, with 6 bases between. The germline gives CDR1 SGHAT, CDR2 FQNNGV. The CDR3 contains 14 residues. CDR3 bases: TGTGCCAGCAGCTTAGGGGGCGGCACAGATACGCAGTATTTT. Amino acid sequence: CASSLGGGTDTQYF.

This clone was counted a few times. The chain carries TRBV5-4 and TRBJ1-1; D possibly corresponds to TRBD1 (6 bases). The CDR3 spans 14 residues. Germline V gene data show CDR1 as SGHNT and CDR2 as YYREEE (reference sequence). V lost 4 bases, J lost 2 bases, and 12 bases lay in between. CDR3 sequence (DNA): TGTGCCAGCAGCAGACCGGACAGCAACACTGAAGCTTTCTTT. This translates into CASSRPDSNTEAFF.

A remark on this clone: The sample holds other DNA sequences that translate to the same CDR3. The CDR3 sequence: CASRNRGQETQYF. The CDR3, as DNA: TGTGCCAGTAGGAACCGGGGACAAGAGACCCAGTACTTC. The rearrangement joins TRBV19 to TRBJ2-5; maybe TRBD2 (5 bases). The V end was cut by 6 bases, the J end by 2 bases, with 10 bases between. This CDR3 has 13 amino acids. Germline CDR1 and CDR2: LNHDA and SQIVND (reference sequence).

The chain employs TRBV10-3 and TRBJ2-7; D is ambiguous. Trimming cost V 0 bases and J 2 bases, with 11 bases left between them. CDR3 size: 15 residues. Germline CDR1 is ENHRY and CDR2 is SYGVKD. The CDR3 DNA is TGTGCCATCAGTGAGTCGTCGGAGAGTCCCTACGAGCAGTACTTC. Protein: CAISESSESPYEQYF.

This chain joins TRBV10-3 and TRBJ2-1; perhaps TRBD1 as D (6 bases). Germline V gene sequence: CDR1 ENHRY, CDR2 SYGVKD. V was cut by 11 bases and J by 5 bases, with 22 bases left in between. CDR3 length: 15 residues. CDR3 residues: CASRPGTQLDNEQFF. Written as DNA, the CDR3 is TGTGCCTCCAGGCCGGGGACACAGCTTGACAATGAGCAGTTCTTC.

This rearrangement joins TRBV6-5 to TRBJ2-1; the D is unclear. The V gene lost 2 bases and the J gene lost 13 bases, with 21 bases spanning the gap. The CDR3 loop spans 15 amino acids. CDR1 MNHEY and CDR2 SVGAGI come from the germline V gene. Written as DNA, the CDR3 is TGTGCCAGCAGTTACCGCCCGTCGTACTCTCCACTACAGTTCTTC. Translation: CASSYRPSYSPLQFF.

The chain recombines TRBV2 with TRBJ1-6; 7 nucleotides align to TRBD1. V trimming: 7 bases; J trimming: 9 bases; junction bases outside the gene matches: 6. This CDR3 contains 13 residues. The germline gives CDR1 SNHLY, CDR2 FYNNEI. The CDR3 reads CASTQGGSSPLHF. The CDR3 nucleotides are TGTGCCAGCACTCAGGGGGGCAGTTCACCCCTCCACTTT.

This clone has only a few counts. The chain recombines TRBV14 with TRBJ1-1; 7 bases are a match to TRBD1. V dropped 5 bases and J dropped 6; count of bases not matched to a gene: 3. The CDR3 is 12 residues long. The germline gives CDR1 SGHDN, CDR2 FVKESK. The CDR3 DNA sequence: TGTGCCAGCAGCTCCACAGGGGCTGAAGCTTTCTTT. It specifies CASSSTGAEAFF.

The chain carries TRBV2 and TRBJ1-5; 12 positions agree with TRBD1. V gave up 6 bases and J gave up 7 bases; unmatched junction bases: 4. Germline lookup yields CDR1 SNHLY and CDR2 FYNNEI. The CDR3 runs to 14 residues. The CDR3 here is CASSGTGGRQPQHF. The CDR3 DNA follows: TGTGCCAGCAGCGGGACAGGGGGCCGCCAGCCCCAGCATTTT.

The chain recombines TRBV5-4 with TRBJ2-1, with 10 bases identical to TRBD2. Germline V CDR1 and CDR2: SGHNT, YYREEE (reference sequence). The trim removed 1 base at V and 6 bases at J, leaving 1 base unmatched. The CDR3 has 14 amino acids. The CDR3, as DNA: TGTGCCAGCAGCTTGCGACTAGCGGGCAATGAGCAGTTCTTC. This sequence encodes CASSLRLAGNEQFF.

In its sample, this clone was seen a few times. The V gene is TRBV15, the J gene TRBJ1-1, with D unclear. This CDR3 contains 15 residues. V was clipped by 0 bases and J by 2 bases, with 10 bases between them. Per the germline V gene, CDR1 is LNHNV and CDR2 is YYDKDF (reference sequence). In DNA, the CDR3 is TGTGCCACCAGCAGAGATTTTTACCTAAACACTGAAGCTTTCTTT. The encoded protein is CATSRDFYLNTEAFF.

This chain connects TRBV7-2 to TRBJ1-6; 9 bases are a match to TRBD1. Germline values: CDR1 SGHTA, CDR2 FQGNSA. CDR3 length: 15 residues. The V and J ends lost 5 bases and 6 bases, in that order; junction bases with no gene match: 5. In DNA form, the CDR3 reads TGTGCCAGCAGCCGGGACAGGGTAGCTAATTCACCCCTCCACTTT. Its protein is CASSRDRVANSPLHF.

The chain has TRBV18 and TRBJ2-7; 8 nucleotides line up with TRBD1. J was trimmed by 0 bases and V by 3 bases; bases with no gene match: 13. This CDR3 contains 18 residues. Germline V CDR1 and CDR2: KGHSH, LQKENI. DNA for the CDR3: TGTGCCAGCTCACCGAAGCAGCCCGCCGGGACAGGCTCCTACGAGCAGTACTTC. It yields the protein CASSPKQPAGTGSYEQYF.

The chain carries TRBV7-9 and TRBJ1-1; 8 bases map to TRBD1. Unmatched junction bases numbered 4, after V lost 0 bases and J lost 4 bases. Germline V gene sequence: CDR1 SEHNR, CDR2 FQNEAQ (reference sequence). The CDR3 spans 15 residues. CDR3 in DNA: TGTGCCAGCAGCTTAGCCGACAGGGGAGTCACTGAAGCTTTCTTT. Its protein is CASSLADRGVTEAFF.

The chain uses TRBV19 and TRBJ1-1; TRBD1 might be the D (5 bases). This CDR3 contains 15 residues. Germline V gene lookup returns CDR1 LNHDA and CDR2 SQIVND (reference sequence). Trimming stripped 0 bases from V and 3 bases from J, with 11 bases between. CDR3 region: CASSIDLWGDTEAFF. The DNA for the CDR3 is TGTGCCAGTAGTATAGATCTGTGGGGGGACACTGAAGCTTTCTTT.

The chain combines TRBV6-5 with TRBJ2-7, with D maybe TRBD1 (7 bases). Trimming shortened V by 2 bases and J by 2 bases, and 16 bases separated the two germline ends. The CDR3 has 16 amino acids. The germline V gene has CDR1 MNHEY and CDR2 SVGAGI. The CDR3 sequence is CASSYLRDSEAYEQYF. The CDR3 region has the DNA TGTGCCAGCAGTTACCTGCGGGACAGTGAGGCCTACGAGCAGTACTTC.

V is TRBV4-3 and J is TRBJ2-3; 9 bases line up with TRBD2. The CDR3 loop spans 15 amino acids. The V segment lost 0 bases and the J segment 4 bases; nucleotides outside the gene matches: 2. Germline lookup yields CDR1 LGHNA and CDR2 YSLEER. In DNA, the CDR3 is TGCGCCAGCAGCCAAGAGGGACTAGCATCAGATACGCAGTATTTT. Translated: CASSQEGLASDTQYF.

The genes are TRBV7-2 and TRBJ2-3; D is unclear. Trimming took 4 bases from V and 0 from J, leaving 11 bases between them. Germline V gives CDR1 SGHTA, CDR2 FQGNSA. The CDR3 spans 15 residues. The CDR3 nucleotides read TGTGCCAGCAGCTCCCGAGGCACTAGCACAGATACGCAGTATTTT. Amino acid sequence: CASSSRGTSTDTQYF. Full variable domain (remainder filled in from reference TRBV7-2 and TRBJ2-3): GAGVSQSPSNKVTEKGKDVELRCDPISGHTALYWYRQSLGQGLEFLIYFQGNSAPDKSGLPSDRFSAERTGGSVSTLTIQRTQQEDSAVYLCASSSRGTSTDTQYFGPGTRLTVL.

V is TRBV2 and J is TRBJ1-1, with a weak D call TRBD1 (5 bases). CDR1 and CDR2 (germline): SNHLY, FYNNEI. V shed 0 bases and J shed 5 bases, with 7 bases lying between them. CDR3 length equals 13 residues. CDR3 sequence reads: CASSEAGGTEAFF. In DNA, the CDR3 is TGTGCCAGCAGTGAAGCCGGGGGAACTGAAGCTTTCTTT.

The chain carries TRBV7-7 and TRBJ2-1, with a tentative D call TRBD2 (8 bases). V dropped 5 bases and J dropped 4 bases, with 18 bases sitting between them. The CDR3 is made up of 16 amino acids. Germline V gene sequence: CDR1 SSHAT, CDR2 FNYEAQ (reference sequence). This CDR3 is CASSAGGLERYNEQFF. In DNA form, the CDR3 reads TGTGCCAGCAGCGCAGGGGGACTAGAAAGATACAATGAGCAGTTCTTC.

The V gene is TRBV5-1, the J gene TRBJ1-2, with D perhaps matching TRBD1 (6 bases). With 1 base removed from V and 7 bases from J, the gap between germline ends came to 14 bases. Germline lookup yields CDR1 SGHRS and CDR2 YFSETQ. The length of the CDR3 is 14 residues. Here the CDR3 reads CASSLLGAVSGYTF. CDR3 nucleotide sequence: TGCGCCAGCAGCTTGCTGGGGGCGGTCTCTGGCTACACCTTC.

V gene TRBV18 combines with J gene TRBJ1-1, with D uncertain. V was cut by 3 bases and J by 3 bases, with 8 bases left in between. In germline, CDR1 is KGHSH, CDR2 LQKENI. This CDR3 has 13 residues. This CDR3 is CASSPLADTEAFF. The DNA of the CDR3 is TGTGCCAGCTCACCTCTGGCCGACACTGAAGCTTTCTTT.

This clone was observed a handful of times. CDR3 nucleotides: TGTGCCAGCAGCTTAGCCGCAGGCTCTGGAAACACCATATATTTT. Its translation: CASSLAAGSGNTIYF. The chain employs TRBV7-9 and TRBJ1-3; D unresolved. Germline lookup yields CDR1 SEHNR and CDR2 FQNEAQ (reference sequence). Between the trimmed V and J ends, which lost 0 bases and 0 bases, there was a span of 6 bases. The CDR3 has 15 amino acids.

The J gene is TRBJ1-5, the V gene TRBV30; no definite D call. In germline, CDR1 is GTSNPN, CDR2 SVGIG (reference sequence). V was pared by 0 bases and J by 2 bases, with 29 bases between. This CDR3 is 21 amino acids long. In nucleotides, the CDR3 is TGTGCCTGGAGTGTTTCTAGCTTGGCTGCGGACCTCCTGAGGGGCAATCAGCCCCAGCATTTT. Translated: CAWSVSSLAADLLRGNQPQHF.